The clone carrying this T cell receptor (beta chain) came up a few times. The CDR3 sequence is 15 residues long. Germline CDR1 reads MNHEY; CDR2 reads SMNVEV (reference sequence). The V end was cut by 2 bases, the J end by 0 bases, with 10 bases between. TCRdb called the RT-PCR reads again in MiXCR, with one record for every CDR3 protein. This table holds almost 700,000 distinct CDR3 sequences, 12% to 15% found once. This sequence originates from a female donor in good health, serving as a healthy control. The sequenced sample was memory CD4+ T cells from blood. The rearrangement links TRBV27 to TRBJ1-1; D not certain. CDR3 region: CASSLRLSVNTEAFF. The DNA of the CDR3 is TGTGCCAGCAGTTTAAGACTTTCCGTGAACACTGAAGCTTTCTTT.